This is a list of T cell receptor beta chains from one sample in a study of shared T cell receptors in the human thymus. The data were produced by immunoSEQ multiplex PCR, yet TCRdb's version contains in-frame clones alone and is incomplete. This sample yields approximately 660,000 clones, of which 88% are seen a single time; 0.008% to 0.011% belongs to the top ten. These data were likewise used in another study, on human thymus T cells.

Sequenced: thymocytes. The receptors were sampled from a boy under two years old with a congenital heart defect. CDR3s include the opening cysteine and the closing phenylalanine or tryptophan. The D gene is left open where the match is weak. The size of a clone is reported for some rows only, either as once, few or many, or as a class for expanded clones.

TRBV6-5	few	TRBJ2-6	-	CATSPGSGANVLTF	TGTGCCACTTCCCCGGGCTCTGGGGCCAACGTCCTGACTTTC
TRBV7-3	-	TRBJ2-3	-	CASSRGDTQYF	TGTGCCAGCAGCAGGGGGGATACGCAGTATTTT
TRBV25-1	-	TRBJ2-3	TRBD2	CASSAGLAGGTDTQYF	TGTGCCAGCAGTGCCGGACTAGCGGGAGGGACAGATACGCAGTATTTT
TRBV7-6	once	TRBJ2-7	TRBD2	CASSDSRTSGDMSYEQYF	TGTGCCAGCAGCGACTCCCGGACTAGCGGGGACATGTCCTACGAGCAGTACTTC
TRBV19	-	TRBJ1-1	-	CASSIGQRDRGTEAFF	TGTGCCAGTAGTATAGGACAGCGGGATAGAGGAACTGAAGCTTTCTTT
TRBV13	few	TRBJ1-1	TRBD1	CASTLRDRGPRNTEAFF	TGTGCCAGCACCCTAAGGGACAGGGGACCGCGTAACACTGAAGCTTTCTTT
TRBV7-8	once	TRBJ2-7	TRBD2	CASSSDRVFGLAAPRGQYF	TGTGCCAGCAGCAGTGACAGGGTTTTTGGACTAGCGGCCCCGCGCGGGCAGTACTTC
TRBV6-1	-	TRBJ2-5	TRBD2	CASSAGTSGSGEETQYF	TGTGCCAGCAGTGCCGGGACTAGCGGGAGTGGGGAAGAGACCCAGTACTTC
TRBV4-3	-	TRBJ2-1	-	CASSQEDRASRHNEQFF	TGCGCCAGCAGCCAAGAGGATCGGGCTAGCCGCCACAATGAGCAGTTCTTC
TRBV5-4	-	TRBJ2-1	-	CASRPGLGWEQFF	TGTGCCAGCAGACCAGGGTTGGGTTGGGAGCAGTTCTTC
TRBV4-1	-	TRBJ2-1	TRBD2	CASSQTPGLAGAGEQFF	TGCGCCAGCAGCCAGACCCCGGGACTAGCGGGAGCAGGTGAGCAGTTCTTC
TRBV7-2	-	TRBJ2-7	-	CASSLAPQGHEQYF	TGTGCCAGCAGCTTAGCTCCGCAGGGGCACGAGCAGTACTTC
TRBV19	-	TRBJ1-2	-	CASSLSSWGPTF	TGTGCCAGTAGTCTCTCGTCCTGGGGGCCCACCTTC
TRBV14	-	TRBJ2-1	TRBD2	CASSQVLASGRAGSYNEQFF	TGTGCCAGCAGCCAAGTCCTGGCTAGCGGGAGGGCTGGGTCCTACAATGAGCAGTTCTTC
TRBV27	once	TRBJ1-2	TRBD1	CASGGRGKKVYGYTF	TGTGCCAGCGGGGGCAGGGGGAAGAAGGTTTATGGCTACACCTTC
TRBV27	-	TRBJ2-5	-	CASSFARTGPLAAPTQETQYF	TGTGCCAGCAGTTTCGCCCGGACAGGCCCCTTAGCGGCCCCAACCCAAGAGACCCAGTACTTC
TRBV19	-	TRBJ1-3	TRBD1	CASMDRSSGNTIYF	TGTGCCAGTATGGACAGGAGCTCTGGAAACACCATATATTTT
TRBV25-1	once	TRBJ2-2	TRBD1	CASSAYRGRGELFF	TGTGCCAGCAGTGCTTACAGGGGTAGGGGGGAGCTGTTTTTT
TRBV4-2	-	TRBJ1-4	-	CASSQDPTAYYEKLFF	TGTGCCAGCAGCCAAGATCCGACAGCCTATTATGAAAAACTGTTTTTT
TRBV7-9	-	TRBJ1-2	TRBD1	CASSSPDRAYGYTF	TGTGCCAGCAGCTCCCCGGACAGGGCCTATGGCTACACCTTC
TRBV7-9	-	TRBJ2-7	TRBD2	CASNAGLAGGSYEQYF	TGTGCCAGCAACGCGGGACTAGCGGGAGGTTCCTACGAGCAGTACTTC
TRBV13	-	TRBJ1-1	-	CASSQPQGQAFF	TGTGCCAGCAGCCAACCTCAGGGGCAAGCTTTCTTT
TRBV2	once	TRBJ2-7	TRBD2	CASSYGGGGPYEQYF	TGTGCCAGCTCCTACGGCGGGGGAGGCCCCTACGAGCAGTACTTC
TRBV23-1	-	TRBJ2-2	TRBD2	CASSQSQSGRVGDGELFF	TGCGCCAGCAGTCAGTCCCAAAGCGGGAGGGTGGGAGACGGGGAGCTGTTTTTT
TRBV7-2	-	TRBJ2-1	TRBD2	CASSFVEREDNEQFF	TGTGCCAGCAGCTTCGTAGAGCGGGAGGACAATGAGCAGTTCTTC
TRBV28	-	TRBJ2-1	-	CASSLYGAGMVNEQFF	TGTGCCAGCAGTTTATATGGGGCTGGGATGGTCAATGAGCAGTTCTTC
TRBV19	once	TRBJ1-1	-	CASCEGVLNTEAFF	TGTGCCAGTTGCGAGGGGGTTTTGAACACTGAAGCTTTCTTT
TRBV30	-	TRBJ2-1	TRBD2	CAWRGPGTRGDSYNEQFF	TGTGCCTGGAGGGGCCCCGGGACTAGAGGTGACTCCTACAATGAGCAGTTCTTC
TRBV4-2	-	TRBJ2-5	TRBD2	CASSQIASGETQYF	TGTGCCAGCAGCCAAATAGCTAGCGGAGAGACCCAGTACTTC
TRBV6-5	-	TRBJ2-7	TRBD2	CASSGGSGSYEQYF	TGTGCCAGCAGTGGGGGTAGCGGGAGCTACGAGCAGTACTTC
TRBV9	-	TRBJ2-3	-	CASTRRGTDTQYF	TGTGCCAGCACCAGGAGGGGAACAGATACGCAGTATTTT
TRBV6-1	-	TRBJ1-2	-	CASTEGANYGYTF	TGTGCCAGTACGGAAGGAGCTAACTATGGCTACACCTTC
TRBV4-3	-	TRBJ2-5	-	CASSQGPPWGPFEGETQYF	TGCGCCAGCAGCCAAGGTCCCCCTTGGGGGCCATTTGAGGGAGAGACCCAGTACTTC
TRBV18	few	TRBJ1-1	-	CASSEGPLDTEAFF	TGTGCCAGCTCAGAGGGTCCGTTGGACACTGAAGCTTTCTTT
TRBV10-3	-	TRBJ2-5	TRBD2	CATRNSGTSGLETQYF	TGTGCCACACGCAACTCTGGGACTAGCGGGCTGGAGACCCAGTACTTC
TRBV20-1	-	TRBJ2-1	-	CSARGGREQFF	TGCAGTGCTAGGGGGGGACGCGAGCAGTTCTTC
TRBV7-9	-	TRBJ1-2	-	CASRDERPLVYTF	TGTGCCAGCAGGGACGAGCGGCCCCTAGTCTACACCTTC
TRBV4-2	once	TRBJ2-7	TRBD2	CASSQPGPGGSGYEQYF	TGTGCCAGCAGCCAACCCGGACCGGGGGGTAGCGGCTACGAGCAGTACTTC
TRBV10-1	-	TRBJ2-7	TRBD1	CASLGQAGEQYF	TGCGCCAGCTTGGGACAGGCTGGGGAGCAGTACTTC
TRBV4-3	-	TRBJ2-2	-	CASSQGRWGPGTGELFF	TGCGCCAGCAGCCAAGGGCGCTGGGGGCCCGGGACCGGGGAGCTGTTTTTT
TRBV11-3	-	TRBJ2-7	-	CASSPGIGLYEQYF	TGTGCCAGCAGCCCAGGGATTGGGCTGTACGAGCAGTACTTC
TRBV19	-	TRBJ1-5	-	CASSIGAQPQHF	TGTGCCAGTAGTATAGGGGCCCAGCCCCAGCATTTT
TRBV28	-	TRBJ2-3	TRBD1	CASSPGGDREKFGTDTQYF	TGTGCCAGCAGCCCGGGCGGGGACAGGGAGAAATTCGGCACAGATACGCAGTATTTT
TRBV9	few	TRBJ2-1	TRBD2	CASSAGGGGEQFF	TGTGCCAGCAGCGCTGGGGGGGGTGGGGAGCAGTTCTTC
TRBV4-3	-	TRBJ2-7	TRBD1	CASSRVLRTGLPYEQYF	TGCGCCAGCAGCCGCGTTCTTCGGACAGGGTTGCCCTACGAGCAGTACTTC
TRBV11-2	-	TRBJ2-5	-	CASSLVQGGTQYF	TGTGCCAGCAGCTTAGTTCAGGGAGGGACCCAGTACTTC
TRBV16	-	TRBJ2-7	-	CASSQAGPTSYEQYF	TGTGCCAGCAGCCAAGCGGGTCCGACTAGCTACGAGCAGTACTTC
TRBV10-3	once	TRBJ2-3	-	CAIKRSGTSTDTQYF	TGTGCCATCAAGAGAAGCGGCACTAGCACAGATACGCAGTATTTT
TRBV15	-	TRBJ2-7	TRBD1	CATSDPTGTGVHEQYF	TGTGCCACCAGCGACCCTACCGGGACAGGGGTCCACGAGCAGTACTTC